There are a few counts of the clone carrying this TCR beta chain. Its matching antigen is unknown. This sample stems from a study of beta chain features in type 1 diabetes. The overall study: The examined sorted cells totaled around 100,000,000 across samples.

Notes on the study in general: Type 1 diabetes patients had moderately but significantly shorter TCRB CDR3s in all four CD4+ subsets.

The germline V and J ends were trimmed by 4 bases and 1 base, with 12 bases remaining between them. The CDR3 has 14 amino acids. Germline V CDR1 and CDR2: GTSNPN, SVGIG (reference sequence). Every bit of the isolated RNA underwent reverse transcription, so sequencing read expressed TCRB transcripts. TCRdb keeps only in-frame clones here, not all; method: immunoSEQ multiplex PCR. The data contain over 25,000 clones, under 50% of them singletons. The specimen was stem cell memory CD4+ T cells from blood. J is TRBJ2-3 and V is TRBV30; D is undetermined. The TCR sequence derives from a man aged 30 to 39 with type 1 diabetes. The CDR3 DNA follows: TGTGCCTGGACCCGCATACTCGGCACAGATACGCAGTATTTT. Its protein is CAWTRILGTDTQYF.